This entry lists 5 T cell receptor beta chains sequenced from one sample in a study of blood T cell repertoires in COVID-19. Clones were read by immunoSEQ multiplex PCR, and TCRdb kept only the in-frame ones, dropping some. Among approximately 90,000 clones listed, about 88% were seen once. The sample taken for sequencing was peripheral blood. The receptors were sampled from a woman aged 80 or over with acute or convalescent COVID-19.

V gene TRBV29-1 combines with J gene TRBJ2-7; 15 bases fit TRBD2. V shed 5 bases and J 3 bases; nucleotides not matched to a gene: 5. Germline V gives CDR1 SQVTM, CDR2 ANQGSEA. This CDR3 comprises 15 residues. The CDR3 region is CSVQGLAGGSYEQYF. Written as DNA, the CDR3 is TGCAGCGTTCAGGGACTAGCGGGGGGTAGCTACGAGCAGTACTTC.

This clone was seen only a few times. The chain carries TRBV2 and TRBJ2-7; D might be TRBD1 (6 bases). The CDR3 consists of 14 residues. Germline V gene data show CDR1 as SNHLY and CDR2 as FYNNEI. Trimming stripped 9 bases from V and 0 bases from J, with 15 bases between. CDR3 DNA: TGTGCCAGATCAGCTGACAGGAGCTCCTACGAGCAGTACTTC. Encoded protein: CARSADRSSYEQYF.

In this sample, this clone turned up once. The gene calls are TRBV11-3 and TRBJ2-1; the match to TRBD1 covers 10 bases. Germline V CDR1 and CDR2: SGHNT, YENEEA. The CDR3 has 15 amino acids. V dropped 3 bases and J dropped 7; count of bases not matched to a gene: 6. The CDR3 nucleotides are TGTGCCAGCAGCTTGCCCGGACAGGGGGGGAATGAGCAGTTCTTC. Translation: CASSLPGQGGNEQFF.

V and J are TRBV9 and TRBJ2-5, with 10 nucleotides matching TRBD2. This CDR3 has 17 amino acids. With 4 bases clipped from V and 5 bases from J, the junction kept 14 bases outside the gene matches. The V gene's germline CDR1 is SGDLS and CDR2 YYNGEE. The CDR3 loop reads CASSPSGASSGGETQYF. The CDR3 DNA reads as TGTGCCAGCAGCCCATCAGGAGCTTCTAGCGGGGGCGAGACCCAGTACTTC.

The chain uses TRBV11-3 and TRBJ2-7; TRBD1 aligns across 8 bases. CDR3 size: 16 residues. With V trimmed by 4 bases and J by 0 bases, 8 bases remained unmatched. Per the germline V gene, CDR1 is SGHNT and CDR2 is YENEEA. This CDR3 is CASSSADRGDSYEQYF. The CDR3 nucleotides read TGTGCCAGCAGCTCGGCAGACAGGGGCGACTCCTACGAGCAGTACTTC. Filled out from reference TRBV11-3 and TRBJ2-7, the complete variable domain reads EAGVVQSPRYKIIEKKQPVAFWCNPISGHNTLYWYLQNLGQGPELLIRYENEEAVDDSQLPKDRFSAERLKGVDSTLKIQPAELGDSAVYLCASSSADRGDSYEQYFGPGTRLTVT.